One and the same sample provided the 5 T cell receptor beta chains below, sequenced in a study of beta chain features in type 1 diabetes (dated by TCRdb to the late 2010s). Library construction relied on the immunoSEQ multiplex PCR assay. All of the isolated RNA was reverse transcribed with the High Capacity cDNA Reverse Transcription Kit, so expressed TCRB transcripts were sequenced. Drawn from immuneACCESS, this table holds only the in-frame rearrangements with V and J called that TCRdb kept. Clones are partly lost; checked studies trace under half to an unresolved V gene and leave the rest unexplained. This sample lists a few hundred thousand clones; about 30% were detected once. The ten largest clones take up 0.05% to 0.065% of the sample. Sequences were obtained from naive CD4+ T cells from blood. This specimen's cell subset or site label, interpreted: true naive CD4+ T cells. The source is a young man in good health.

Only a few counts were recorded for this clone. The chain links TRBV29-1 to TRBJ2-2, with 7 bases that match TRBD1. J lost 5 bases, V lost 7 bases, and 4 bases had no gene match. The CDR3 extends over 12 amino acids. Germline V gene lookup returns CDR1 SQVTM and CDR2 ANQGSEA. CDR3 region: CSAQTGTGELFF. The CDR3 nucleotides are TGCAGCGCCCAGACAGGGACCGGGGAGCTGTTTTTT.

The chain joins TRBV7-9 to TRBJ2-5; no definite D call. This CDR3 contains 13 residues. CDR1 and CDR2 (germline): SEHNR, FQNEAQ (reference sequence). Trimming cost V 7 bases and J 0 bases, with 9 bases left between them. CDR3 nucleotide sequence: TGTGCCAGCAACAAGGAGTACCAAGAGACCCAGTACTTC. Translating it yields CASNKEYQETQYF.

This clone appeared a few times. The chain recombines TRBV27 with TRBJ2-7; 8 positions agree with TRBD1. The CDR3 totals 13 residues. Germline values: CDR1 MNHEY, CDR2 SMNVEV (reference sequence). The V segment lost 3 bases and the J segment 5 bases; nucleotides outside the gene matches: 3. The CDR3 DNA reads TGTGCCAGCAGTTTGGGACAGGCTCACGAGCAGTACTTC. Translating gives CASSLGQAHEQYF.

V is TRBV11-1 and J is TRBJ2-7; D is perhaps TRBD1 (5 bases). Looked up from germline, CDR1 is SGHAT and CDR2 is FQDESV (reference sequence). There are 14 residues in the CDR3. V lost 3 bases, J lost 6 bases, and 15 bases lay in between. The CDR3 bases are TGTGCCAGCAGCTTGACGACAGTCTCCACCGAGCAGTACTTC. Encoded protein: CASSLTTVSTEQYF.

The CDR3 DNA sequence: TGCAGTGCTTTCCGGGACAGTGAGCAGTTCTTC. Translation: CSAFRDSEQFF. This chain joins TRBV20-1 and TRBJ2-1; TRBD1 agrees at 7 bases. The CDR3 extends over 11 amino acids. Looked up from germline, CDR1 is DFQATT and CDR2 is SNEGSKA (reference sequence). Trimming took 5 bases from V and 9 from J; bases not matched to a gene: 4.